This T cell receptor (beta chain) was captured by sequencing in a study of T cells in Graves' hyperthyroidism and ophthalmopathy. Study observations and caveats: Ophthalmopathy onset followed model prediction by a median approximately 7 months.

This clonotype appeared many times. Antigen specificity is unknown. V shed 4 bases and J shed 8 bases, with 17 bases lying between them. Germline assignment: CDR1 MNHEY and CDR2 SMNVEV (reference sequence). The CDR3 contains 14 residues. 8.5 to 10 ml of fresh peripheral blood supplied the PBMCs. TCR beta CDR3 sequences were amplified from RNA transcripts. TCR CDR3 underwent first-round RT-PCR with the HTBI primer set. TCRdb itself ran the multiplex PCR reads through MiXCR, one entry per CDR3 protein. The sample has roughly 380,000 distinct CDR3 sequences, about 19% seen once. The receptor was isolated from a woman under 30 with Graves' hyperthyroidism. The sample comprised blood. This chain connects TRBV27 to TRBJ1-2, with TRBD1 as a possible D gene (6 bases). The chain's CDR3 is CASSSPLHREGYTF. CDR3 nucleotides: TGTGCCAGCAGTTCGCCCCTTCACAGGGAAGGCTACACCTTC.